This T cell receptor (beta chain) was recovered during a study of T cell repertoires in cytomegalovirus infection. Study in general: Selected CMV epitopes included recently identified HLA-C-restricted ones as well as well-studied HLA-B-restricted ones. The study's findings and limits: Pooled public TCR beta family frequency picked out CMV carriers with the relevant HLA.

CDR3 size: 14 residues. Trimming removed 4 bases from V and 0 bases from J, with 10 bases in between. Germline V gene data show CDR1 as GTSNPN and CDR2 as SVGIG (reference sequence). Comment on this clonotype: What it binds is not known.

TCRdb reprocessed the reads via MiXCR and lists one record per CDR3 protein. The sample includes tens of thousands of distinct CDR3 sequences, 20% of them seen just once. This clonotype was sampled from a human donor in good health (CMV status not recorded). Some clones in this sample may be carry-over from other donors' samples. The J gene is TRBJ2-1, the V gene TRBV30; perhaps TRBD1 as D (6 bases). Specimen: CD8+ T cells from cultured PBMCs, collected from culture after CMV antigen stimulation. CDR3 nucleotide sequence: TGTGCCTGGAAGCAGGGGAGCTCCTACAATGAGCAGTTCTTC. Its translation: CAWKQGSSYNEQFF.